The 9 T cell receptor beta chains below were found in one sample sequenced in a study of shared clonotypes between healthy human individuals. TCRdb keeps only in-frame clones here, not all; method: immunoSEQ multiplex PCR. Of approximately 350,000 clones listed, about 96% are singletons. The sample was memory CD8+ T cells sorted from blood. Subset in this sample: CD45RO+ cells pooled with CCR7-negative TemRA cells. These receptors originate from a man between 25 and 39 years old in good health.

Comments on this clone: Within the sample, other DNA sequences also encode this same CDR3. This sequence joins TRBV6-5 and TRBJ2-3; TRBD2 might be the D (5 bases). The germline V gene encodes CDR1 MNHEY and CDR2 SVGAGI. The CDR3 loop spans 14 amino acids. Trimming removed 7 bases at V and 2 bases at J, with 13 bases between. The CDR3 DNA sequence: TGTGCCAGCACCGTCGGAGGAATCACAGATACGCAGTATTTT. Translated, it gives CASTVGGITDTQYF.

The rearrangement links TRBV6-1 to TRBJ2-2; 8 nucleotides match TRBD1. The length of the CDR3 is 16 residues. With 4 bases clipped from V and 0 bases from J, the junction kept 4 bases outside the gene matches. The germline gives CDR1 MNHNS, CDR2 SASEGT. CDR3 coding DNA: TGTGCCAGCAGTGTCAGGGGGCTGACGAACACCGGGGAGCTGTTTTTT. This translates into CASSVRGLTNTGELFF.

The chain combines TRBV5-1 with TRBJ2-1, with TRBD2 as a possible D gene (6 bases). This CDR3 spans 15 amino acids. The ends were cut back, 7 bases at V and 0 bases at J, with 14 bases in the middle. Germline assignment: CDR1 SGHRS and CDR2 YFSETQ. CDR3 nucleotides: TGCGCCAGCTACCCTAGCGCGAGCTCCTACAATGAGCAGTTCTTC. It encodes CASYPSASSYNEQFF. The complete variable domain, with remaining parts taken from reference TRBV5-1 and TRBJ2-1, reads KAGVTQTPRYLIKTRGQQVTLSCSPISGHRSVSWYQQTPGQGLQFLFEYFSETQRNKGNFPGRFSGRQFSNSRSEMNVSTLELGDSALYLCASYPSASSYNEQFFGPGTRLTVL.

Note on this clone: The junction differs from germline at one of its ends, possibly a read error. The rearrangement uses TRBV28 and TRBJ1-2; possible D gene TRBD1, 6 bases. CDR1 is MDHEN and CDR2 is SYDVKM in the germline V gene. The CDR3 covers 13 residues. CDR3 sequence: CASSPLQGYLLPF. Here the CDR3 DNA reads TGTGCCAGCAGCCCTCTACAGGGATATCTACTCCCTTTC.

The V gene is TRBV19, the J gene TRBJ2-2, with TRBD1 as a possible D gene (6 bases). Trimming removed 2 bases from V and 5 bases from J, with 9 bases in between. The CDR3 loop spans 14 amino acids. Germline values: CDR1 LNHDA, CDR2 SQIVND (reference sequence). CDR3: CASSISQGTGELFF. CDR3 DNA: TGTGCCAGTAGTATATCACAGGGAACCGGGGAGCTGTTTTTT.

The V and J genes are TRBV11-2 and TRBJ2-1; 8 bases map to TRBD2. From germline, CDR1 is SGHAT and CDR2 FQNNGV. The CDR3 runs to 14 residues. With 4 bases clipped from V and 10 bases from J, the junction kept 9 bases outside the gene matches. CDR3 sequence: CASSWGLVNEEQFF. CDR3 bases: TGTGCCAGCAGCTGGGGACTAGTGAACGAGGAGCAGTTCTTC.

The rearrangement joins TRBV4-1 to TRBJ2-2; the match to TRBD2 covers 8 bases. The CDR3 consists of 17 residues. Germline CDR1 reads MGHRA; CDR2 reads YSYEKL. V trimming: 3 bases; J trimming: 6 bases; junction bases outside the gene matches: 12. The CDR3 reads CASSHALLADKAGELFF. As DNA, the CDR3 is TGCGCCAGCAGCCATGCCTTACTAGCGGACAAGGCCGGGGAGCTGTTTTTT.

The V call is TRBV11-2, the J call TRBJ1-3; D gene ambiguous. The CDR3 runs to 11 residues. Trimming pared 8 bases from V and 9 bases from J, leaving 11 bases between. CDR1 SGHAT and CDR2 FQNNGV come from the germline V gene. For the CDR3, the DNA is TGTGCCAGCTCCCATCGAGGCACCATATATTTT. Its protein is CASSHRGTIYF.

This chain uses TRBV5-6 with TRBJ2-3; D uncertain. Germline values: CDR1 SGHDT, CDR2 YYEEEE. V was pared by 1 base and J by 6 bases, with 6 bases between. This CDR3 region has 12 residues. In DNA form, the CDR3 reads TGTGCCAGCAGCTTGAATTGGGATACGCAGTATTTT. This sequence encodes CASSLNWDTQYF.